The 5 T cell receptor beta chains reported below all come from one sample, sequenced in a study of T cells in Graves' hyperthyroidism and ophthalmopathy. The source material, RNA transcripts, was used to amplify TCR beta CDR3 regions. HTBI primers were used for first-round RT-PCR of the TCR CDR3. Via MiXCR, TCRdb re-called the multiplex PCR reads, giving one row per CDR3 protein. The sample records 600,000 to 800,000 distinct CDR3 sequences, about 35% being singletons. Sample: blood. The receptors originated from a woman aged 40 to 50 with Graves' hyperthyroidism.

The chain is built from TRBV4-3 and TRBJ2-7; 10 positions match TRBD2. Germline CDR1 is LGHNA and CDR2 is YSLEER. This CDR3 is 15 amino acids long. V gave up 3 bases and J gave up 7 bases; unmatched junction bases: 9. In DNA form, the CDR3 reads TGCGCCAGCAGCCATGTTCGCCTAGCGGGAGTTGAGCAGTACTTC. Translating gives CASSHVRLAGVEQYF.

V is TRBV5-4 and J is TRBJ1-2; no reliable D call. There are 15 residues in the CDR3. V was shortened by 0 bases and J by 4 bases, with 13 bases between the two germline ends. Germline V CDR1 and CDR2: SGHNT, YYREEE (reference sequence). The CDR3 here is CASSLVADRGYGYTF. DNA of the CDR3: TGTGCCAGCAGCTTGGTAGCGGACCGTGGCTATGGCTACACCTTC.

In its sample, this clonotype was seen a few times. The rearrangement links TRBV9 to TRBJ2-5; TRBD2 is a possible D gene (6 bases). This CDR3 comprises 15 residues. CDR1 and CDR2 (germline): SGDLS, YYNGEE. The V end was cut by 9 bases, the J end by 2 bases, with 20 bases between. The CDR3 sequence is CATSPTAGKQETQYF. In DNA form, the CDR3 reads TGTGCCACTTCACCTACTGCGGGAAAACAAGAGACCCAGTACTTC.

This chain uses TRBV7-6 with TRBJ2-7, with 7 bases aligning to TRBD1. The germline gives CDR1 SGHVS, CDR2 FNYEAQ. V dropped 6 bases and J dropped 2; count of bases not matched to a gene: 7. The CDR3 totals 14 residues. This chain's CDR3 is CASSTGQETYEQYF. CDR3 bases: TGTGCCAGCAGTACAGGACAGGAGACCTACGAGCAGTACTTC.

This clonotype was seen many times. This chain links TRBV7-9 with TRBJ2-7; no clear D gene. V lost 4 bases and J lost 1, with 20 bases in between. Germline loops: CDR1 SEHNR, CDR2 FQNEAQ (reference sequence). The CDR3 consists of 17 residues. The CDR3 sequence is CASSSYRLESSSYEQYF. For the CDR3, the DNA is TGTGCCAGCAGCTCTTACCGACTGGAATCGTCATCCTACGAGCAGTACTTC. The full variable domain, completed using reference TRBV7-9 and TRBJ2-7, is DTGVSQNPRHKITKRGQNVTFRCDPISEHNRLYWYRQTLGQGPEFLTYFQNEAQLEKSRLLSDRFSAERPKGSFSTLEIQRTEQGDSAMYLCASSSYRLESSSYEQYFGPGTRLTVT.